A single sample is the source of the 24 T cell receptor beta chains below, sequenced in a study of lymphopenia after photon versus proton radiotherapy. Profiled with immunoSEQ multiplex PCR; TCRdb holds only in-frame clones, not every one. Among around 66,000 clones listed, about 90% were seen once. The sample in question was peripheral blood, obtained from a patient treated with photon-based radiotherapy. The receptor set was obtained from a middle-aged man with gastric cancer.

V and J are TRBV10-3 and TRBJ1-5; D gene ambiguous. V lost 4 bases to trimming and J lost 0 bases, with 13 bases between them. Per the germline V gene, CDR1 is ENHRY and CDR2 is SYGVKD. This CDR3 is 16 amino acids long. The CDR3 protein is CAISARATGSNQPQHF. The DNA of the CDR3 is TGTGCCATCAGTGCGAGGGCAACGGGTAGCAATCAGCCCCAGCATTTT.

The rearrangement uses TRBV5-5 and TRBJ2-5; D gene unclear. Trimming removed 3 bases at V and 2 bases at J, with 2 bases between. The CDR3 spans 11 residues. CDR1 is SGHKS, CDR2 YYEKEE, per germline (reference sequence). CDR3 sequence: CASSSQETQYF. In nucleotides, the CDR3 is TGTGCCAGCAGCTCACAAGAGACCCAGTACTTC.

The chain joins TRBV19 to TRBJ2-3; 11 nucleotides agree with TRBD2. V trimming: 9 bases; J trimming: 5 bases; junction bases outside the gene matches: 16. Germline CDR1 is LNHDA and CDR2 is SQIVND (reference sequence). This CDR3 is 17 amino acids long. This CDR3 is CARHMVVVAGGQDTQYF. CDR3 in DNA: TGTGCCAGGCACATGGTGGTGGTAGCGGGGGGGCAAGATACGCAGTATTTT.

V is TRBV11-2 and J is TRBJ2-5, with no clear D. This CDR3 contains 14 residues. Germline CDR1 reads SGHAT; CDR2 reads FQNNGV. With 2 bases removed from V and 4 bases from J, the gap between germline ends came to 11 bases. CDR3 DNA sequence: TGTGCCAGCAGCTTAATCCTCCCGGGAGAGACCCAGTACTTC. Translation: CASSLILPGETQYF.

This clone was counted between two and nine times. The rearrangement links TRBV30 to TRBJ1-1, with a possible D match to TRBD1 (5 bases). V was pared by 0 bases and J by 7 bases, with 15 bases between. The germline V gene encodes CDR1 GTSNPN and CDR2 SVGIG (reference sequence). The CDR3 covers 14 residues. Here the CDR3 reads CAWSVKVGTSEAFF. Written as DNA, the CDR3 is TGTGCCTGGAGTGTAAAAGTCGGGACGAGTGAAGCTTTCTTT. Looking up the rest from reference TRBV30 and TRBJ1-1 gives the full variable domain: SQTIHQWPATLVQPVGSPLSLECTVEGTSNPNLYWYRQAAGRGLQLLFYSVGIGQISSEVPQNLSASRPQDRQFILSSKKLLLSDSGFYLCAWSVKVGTSEAFFGQGTRLTVV.

This chain joins TRBV19 and TRBJ1-6; TRBD1 matches at 11 bases. This CDR3 spans 18 amino acids. The V gene's germline CDR1 is LNHDA and CDR2 SQIVND (reference sequence). J lost 8 bases, V lost 2 bases, and 11 bases had no gene match. CDR3 coding DNA: TGTGCCAGTAGTATATCCGAGGACAGGGGGCAAATTGATTCACCCCTCCACTTT. Its protein is CASSISEDRGQIDSPLHF.

The chain has TRBV29-1 and TRBJ2-3, with 10 bases lining up with TRBD1. There are 13 residues in the CDR3. Germline V CDR1 and CDR2: SQVTM, ANQGSEA. CDR3 loop: CRAGTGDLGGQYF. CDR3 nucleotide sequence: TGCAGAGCCGGGACAGGGGACCTGGGAGGGCAGTATTTT.

The V gene is TRBV30, the J gene TRBJ1-2; the D is unclear. Germline loops: CDR1 GTSNPN, CDR2 SVGIG (reference sequence). Trimming removed 0 bases from V and 8 bases from J, with 13 bases in between. This CDR3 contains 13 residues. The CDR3 here is CAWSVHGGLGYTF. In DNA form, the CDR3 reads TGTGCCTGGAGTGTACATGGAGGGTTGGGCTACACCTTC.

V and J are TRBV7-2 and TRBJ1-6; D is undetermined. The CDR3 extends over 13 amino acids. Trimming stripped 7 bases from V and 10 bases from J, with 14 bases between. The germline V gene encodes CDR1 SGHTA and CDR2 FQGNSA. The CDR3 region is CASTLGWKSPLHF. The DNA for the CDR3 is TGTGCCAGCACCTTGGGGTGGAAATCACCCCTCCACTTT.

The V and J genes are TRBV2 and TRBJ2-2; 7 bases agree with TRBD2. Germline lookup yields CDR1 SNHLY and CDR2 FYNNEI. V was clipped by 9 bases and J by 8 bases; unmatched bases: 9. The CDR3 runs 13 residues. The CDR3 sequence: CASNAGVLGELFF. CDR3 bases: TGTGCCAGTAATGCGGGGGTTTTAGGGGAGCTGTTTTTT. The full variable domain, rest sourced from reference TRBV2 and TRBJ2-2, is EPEVTQTPSHQVTQMGQEVILRCVPISNHLYFYWYRQILGQKVEFLVSFYNNEISEKSEIFDDQFSVERPDGSNFTLKIRSTKLEDSAMYFCASNAGVLGELFFGEGSRLTVL.

The genes are TRBV2 and TRBJ2-3; a possible D gene is TRBD1 (6 bases). Trimming removed 6 bases from V and 6 bases from J, with 19 bases in between. The CDR3 contains 15 residues. Germline loops: CDR1 SNHLY, CDR2 FYNNEI. CDR3 sequence reads: CASRATGIPMDTQYF. In nucleotides, the CDR3 is TGTGCCAGCAGAGCCACAGGGATCCCGATGGATACGCAGTATTTT. The full variable domain, in which reference TRBV2 and TRBJ2-3 provide the parts outside the CDR3, is EPEVTQTPSHQVTQMGQEVILRCVPISNHLYFYWYRQILGQKVEFLVSFYNNEISEKSEIFDDQFSVERPDGSNFTLKIRSTKLEDSAMYFCASRATGIPMDTQYFGPGTRLTVL.

This sequence joins TRBV10-3 and TRBJ1-1, with a weak D call TRBD1 (6 bases). Germline lookup yields CDR1 ENHRY and CDR2 SYGVKD. V dropped 3 bases and J dropped 6 bases, with 14 bases sitting between them. The CDR3 is 14 residues long. The chain's CDR3 is CAISDLGAAAEAFF. The CDR3 DNA sequence: TGTGCCATCAGTGACCTGGGGGCAGCGGCTGAAGCTTTCTTT.

This clone appeared a single time. The rearrangement joins TRBV5-4 to TRBJ1-6, with D uncertain. V shed 0 bases and J shed 12 bases, with 7 bases lying between them. Germline CDR1 is SGHNT and CDR2 is YYREEE (reference sequence). This CDR3 is built from 12 residues. CDR3 loop: CASSLDAGPLHF. CDR3 sequence (DNA): TGTGCCAGCAGCTTGGATGCAGGACCCCTCCACTTT.

This chain links TRBV10-1 with TRBJ1-5; D is perhaps TRBD1 (5 bases). CDR1 WNHNN and CDR2 SYGVQD come from the germline V gene (reference sequence). This CDR3 is built from 17 residues. The ends were cut back, 0 bases at V and 1 base at J, with 13 bases in the middle. CDR3 DNA: TGCGCCAGCAGTGAGTCGTATGCAGGGTACAGCAATCAGCCCCAGCATTTT. Translation gives CASSESYAGYSNQPQHF.

The genes are TRBV9 and TRBJ2-1, with D unclear. Germline CDR1 SGDLS, CDR2 YYNGEE. V was pared by 0 bases and J by 5 bases, with 9 bases between. The CDR3 consists of 14 residues. The CDR3 spells CASSVGLSDNEQFF. The CDR3 bases are TGTGCCAGCAGCGTAGGTTTGTCTGACAATGAGCAGTTCTTC.

This rearrangement joins TRBV2 to TRBJ2-7; D might be TRBD1 or TRBD2, each matching 5 bases. This CDR3 has 15 amino acids. The V end was cut by 6 bases, the J end by 3 bases, with 18 bases between. The germline V gene encodes CDR1 SNHLY and CDR2 FYNNEI. The CDR3 nucleotides are TGTGCCAGCAGCTCGAGGGGTTCTGGTTTCTACGAGCAGTACTTC. This encodes CASSSRGSGFYEQYF.

The V gene is TRBV5-1, the J gene TRBJ1-2, with 12 bases aligning to TRBD1. The CDR3 length is 15 residues. J gave up 5 bases and V 2 bases, and 4 bases lay outside the gene matches. The germline CDR1 and CDR2 sequences are SGHRS and YFSETQ. The DNA for the CDR3 is TGCGCCAGCAGCTTTGGGGACAGGGGGCAATATGGCTACACCTTC. It specifies CASSFGDRGQYGYTF.

V is TRBV7-3 and J is TRBJ1-2, with unresolved D. The CDR3 runs to 15 residues. Germline V gene lookup returns CDR1 SGHTA and CDR2 FQGTGA. Trimming removed 5 bases from V and 6 bases from J, with 19 bases in between. Here the CDR3 DNA reads TGTGCCAGCAGCCTTACCGCCGGCAGCAAGGATGGCTACACCTTC. Translating it yields CASSLTAGSKDGYTF.

The chain joins TRBV5-1 to TRBJ2-3; D may be TRBD1 or TRBD2 (5 bases each). Between the trimmed V and J ends, which lost 5 bases and 4 bases, there was a span of 14 bases. The CDR3 spans 14 residues. The germline gives CDR1 SGHRS, CDR2 YFSETQ. The CDR3 nucleotides read TGCGCCAGCAGTGGCAGGGAGAGCGCAGATACGCAGTATTTT. The encoded protein is CASSGRESADTQYF.

This chain uses TRBV7-2 with TRBJ1-3, with D possibly matching TRBD1 (5 bases). Germline V lookup: CDR1 SGHTA, CDR2 FQGNSA. This CDR3 region has 15 residues. V lost 2 bases, J lost 8 bases, and 16 bases lay in between. CDR3 in amino acids: CASSLRQNGGYTIYF. The DNA of the CDR3 is TGTGCCAGCAGCTTAAGACAGAACGGGGGTTACACCATATATTTT.

V is TRBV7-9 and J is TRBJ1-4, with D perhaps TRBD1 (5 bases). CDR1 SEHNR and CDR2 FQNEAQ come from the germline V gene (reference sequence). V was pared by 1 base and J by 0 bases, with 9 bases between. This CDR3 has 16 residues. The CDR3 sequence: CASSLEGIATNEKLFF. The CDR3 nucleotides read TGTGCCAGCAGCTTAGAGGGGATCGCAACTAATGAAAAACTGTTTTTT. Full variable domain (missing parts from reference TRBV7-9 and TRBJ1-4): DTGVSQNPRHKITKRGQNVTFRCDPISEHNRLYWYRQTLGQGPEFLTYFQNEAQLEKSRLLSDRFSAERPKGSFSTLEIQRTEQGDSAMYLCASSLEGIATNEKLFFGSGTQLSVL.

This clone was seen once. The chain employs TRBV10-3 and TRBJ1-4; 7 positions agree with TRBD1. Germline assignment: CDR1 ENHRY and CDR2 SYGVKD. This CDR3 region has 15 residues. After removal of 0 bases from V and 5 bases from J, the junction contained 3 bases not matched to a gene. CDR3 sequence: CAISESLQGNEKLFF. The DNA for the CDR3 is TGTGCCATCAGTGAGTCATTACAGGGGAATGAAAAACTGTTTTTT.

V usage is TRBV6-1 and J usage is TRBJ2-7, with 8 positions matching TRBD2. The J segment lost 6 bases and the V segment lost 5 bases, leaving 9 bases of the junction unmatched. There are 14 residues in the CDR3. CDR1 is MNHNS, CDR2 SASEGT, per germline. The chain's CDR3 is CASSPGLGPFEQYF. CDR3 coding DNA: TGTGCCAGCAGTCCGGGACTAGGCCCTTTCGAGCAGTACTTC.

The V and J genes are TRBV30 and TRBJ1-5; D may be TRBD1 (6 bases). The ends were cut back, 4 bases at V and 0 bases at J, with 10 bases in the middle. There are 14 residues in the CDR3. CDR1 GTSNPN and CDR2 SVGIG come from the germline V gene (reference sequence). The CDR3 coding sequence is TGTGCCTGGAAACGGGACAATAGCAATCAGCCCCAGCATTTT. It encodes CAWKRDNSNQPQHF. Variable domain in full (rest from reference TRBV30 and TRBJ1-5): SQTIHQWPATLVQPVGSPLSLECTVEGTSNPNLYWYRQAAGRGLQLLFYSVGIGQISSEVPQNLSASRPQDRQFILSSKKLLLSDSGFYLCAWKRDNSNQPQHFGDGTRLSIL.